These T cell receptor beta chains were read from a single sample in a study of Graves' ophthalmopathy and Graves' hyperthyroidism. Each CDR3 protein is one row after TCRdb ran MiXCR on the multiplex PCR reads. The data hold hundreds of thousands of distinct CDR3 sequences, with 15% observed a single time. The sequenced sample consisted of peripheral blood. These TCRs come from a woman aged 18-29 years with stable Graves' hyperthyroidism. The CDR3 runs from the conserved cysteine through the conserved F or W. Fields, in order: V gene, J gene, clone size, D gene, CDR3 protein, CDR3 DNA. A D gene is named only where the DNA matches it firmly. The size field is filled for only some rows; it gives once, few, many or a size class.

TRBV7-2,TRBJ2-7,few,NA,CASSTPTVYPYEQYF,TGTGCCAGCAGCACACCGACAGTTTATCCCTACGAGCAGTACTTC
TRBV19,TRBJ1-1,many,NA,CASSVKGDTEAFF,TGTGCCAGTAGTGTCAAGGGGGACACTGAAGCTTTCTTT
TRBV19,TRBJ2-7,many,TRBD1,CASSLGQGITSYEQYF,TGTGCCAGTAGCCTCGGACAGGGGATCACCTCCTACGAGCAGTACTTC
TRBV14,TRBJ1-6,many,NA,CASRRRDARGSPLHF,TGTGCCAGCAGAAGAAGGGATGCGAGGGGATCACCCCTCCACTTT
TRBV7-9,TRBJ2-7,NA,TRBD1,CASRQPPGQANF,TGTGCCAGCAGGCAGCCCCCGGGACAGGCGAACTTC
TRBV6-1,TRBJ2-5,many,NA,CASSPVRETQYF,TGTGCCAGCAGTCCCGTAAGGGAGACCCAGTACTTC
TRBV24-1,TRBJ1-2,few,TRBD1,CATSDSGTGDYGYTF,TGTGCCACCAGTGATTCCGGGACAGGGGACTATGGCTACACCTTC
TRBV2,TRBJ1-1,many,TRBD1,CASSGKGALTEAFF,TGTGCCAGCAGTGGGAAGGGGGCGCTCACTGAAGCTTTCTTT
TRBV24-1,TRBJ1-2,many,NA,CATSDGGYGYTF,TGTGCCACCAGTGATGGAGGCTATGGCTACACCTTC
TRBV7-2,TRBJ2-5,many,NA,CASSLRGIQETQYF,TGTGCCAGCAGCTTACGGGGGATCCAAGAGACCCAGTACTTC
TRBV5-1,TRBJ2-5,NA,NA,CASSEARIPDKETQYF,TGCGCCAGCAGCGAAGCGAGGATCCCCGATAAAGAGACCCAGTACTTC
TRBV15,TRBJ1-2,many,NA,CATSREVVGPNGYTF,TGTGCCACCAGCAGAGAGGTAGTAGGGCCCAATGGCTACACCTTC
TRBV11-2,TRBJ2-7,many,TRBD2,CASSPRIIAGVFYEQYF,TGTGCCAGCAGCCCGCGTATAATAGCGGGAGTTTTCTACGAGCAGTACTTC
TRBV19,TRBJ2-7,many,TRBD1,CATRDSGYSYEQYF,TGTGCCACCCGGGACAGTGGATACTCCTACGAGCAGTACTTC
TRBV6-1,TRBJ1-2,few,TRBD1,CASSEDRGGPYGYTF,TGTGCCAGCAGTGAAGACAGGGGGGGCCCCTATGGCTACACCTTC
TRBV7-2,TRBJ1-2,many,NA,CASSQGYYGYTF,TGTGCCAGCTCGCAGGGCTACTATGGCTACACCTTC
TRBV12-3/TRBV12-4,TRBJ1-1,many,TRBD1,CASNGDSHTEAFF,TGTGCCAGCAACGGGGACAGCCACACTGAAGCTTTCTTT
TRBV7-8,TRBJ2-5,many,NA,CASSLGGTQETQYF,TGTGCCAGCAGCTTAGGAGGCACCCAAGAGACCCAGTACTTC
TRBV20-1,TRBJ2-7,many,NA,CSAGKTLSYEQYF,TGCAGTGCTGGGAAGACCCTGTCCTACGAGCAGTACTTC
TRBV4-2,TRBJ1-5,many,TRBD1,CASSQDRGGGDQPQHF,TGTGCCAGCAGCCAAGATCGAGGAGGGGGCGATCAGCCCCAGCATTTT
TRBV3-1,TRBJ1-5,few,TRBD1,CASSQDPRQGGNQPQHF,TGTGCCAGCAGCCAAGATCCTAGACAGGGGGGGAACCAGCCCCAGCATTTT
TRBV9,TRBJ2-2,few,TRBD2,CASSVEGRATGELFF,TGTGCCAGCAGCGTAGAGGGGAGGGCCACCGGGGAGCTGTTTTTT
TRBV27,TRBJ1-2,few,TRBD1,CASSLKTGGYDYGYTF,TGTGCCAGCAGTTTAAAGACAGGGGGGTACGACTATGGCTACACCTTC
TRBV6-2/TRBV6-3,TRBJ2-7,many,TRBD2,CASRSGGSYEQYF,TGTGCCAGCAGGAGCGGGGGCTCCTACGAGCAGTACTTC
TRBV11-3,TRBJ2-5,many,NA,CASSSSQGRHRETQYF,TGTGCCAGCAGCTCGTCTCAGGGGAGACATAGGGAGACCCAGTACTTC
TRBV4-1,TRBJ1-1,many,NA,CASSPDPRGAQNTEAFF,TGCGCCAGCAGCCCCGACCCCCGGGGGGCTCAGAACACTGAAGCTTTCTTT
TRBV12-3/TRBV12-4,TRBJ1-1,many,TRBD1,CASRRQGAALNTEAFF,TGTGCCAGCAGACGACAGGGGGCGGCTTTGAACACTGAAGCTTTCTTT
TRBV12-3/TRBV12-4,TRBJ1-2,NA,NA,CASSLGGVNYGYTF,TGTGCCAGCAGTTTGGGGGGCGTTAACTATGGCTACACCTTC
TRBV9,TRBJ2-2,many,NA,CASSVDLTGELFF,TGTGCCAGCAGCGTGGACCTAACCGGGGAGCTGTTTTTT
TRBV7-3,TRBJ2-2,NA,NA,CASSPGGGTGELFF,TGTGCCAGCAGCCCAGGAGGGGGCACCGGGGAGCTGTTTTTT
TRBV4-2,TRBJ1-1,NA,NA,CASSQDLSVGGLNTEAFF,TGTGCCAGCAGCCAAGACCTTTCTGTGGGGGGTTTGAACACTGAAGCTTTCTTT
TRBV7-2,TRBJ1-2,many,NA,CASSSRGVRGYTF,TGTGCCAGCAGCTCCCGCGGGGTCCGGGGCTACACCTTC
TRBV10-3,TRBJ1-1,many,NA,CAISGARQASTEAFF,TGTGCCATCAGTGGGGCCAGACAGGCGAGCACTGAAGCTTTCTTT
TRBV18,TRBJ1-5,many,TRBD1,CASSRAGQVTNQPQHF,TGTGCCAGCTCACGGGCCGGACAGGTGACCAATCAGCCCCAGCATTTT
TRBV19,TRBJ1-1,many,TRBD1,CASSTTGTGGPEAFF,TGTGCCAGTAGCACTACCGGGACAGGGGGCCCTGAAGCTTTCTTT
TRBV7-3,TRBJ2-5,NA,TRBD2,CASSLTSGGGETQYF,TGTGCCAGCAGCTTAACTAGCGGGGGAGGAGAGACCCAGTACTTC
TRBV20-1,TRBJ1-1,NA,TRBD1,CSARPGQALDTDAFF,TGCAGTGCTAGGCCGGGACAGGCTTTGGACACTGATGCTTTCTTT
TRBV12-3/TRBV12-4,TRBJ2-5,NA,NA,CASSLAGDRLGSGGETQYF,TGTGCCAGCAGTTTAGCAGGAGACCGCTTGGGGTCTGGGGGAGAGACCCAGTACTTC
TRBV27,TRBJ1-1,many,TRBD1,CASSLFFAGTAEAFF,TGTGCCAGCAGTTTATTCTTCGCCGGGACAGCTGAAGCTTTCTTT
TRBV6-1,TRBJ2-7,many,TRBD2,CASSSGGPHEQYF,TGTGCCAGCAGCTCGGGGGGGCCCCACGAGCAGTACTTC
TRBV7-6,TRBJ1-5,many,NA,CASSLGAVINQPQHF,TGTGCCAGCAGCTTAGGGGCCGTAATAAATCAGCCCCAGCATTTT
TRBV13,TRBJ2-7,many,NA,CASSFAGPLYEQYF,TGTGCCAGCAGCTTCGCAGGGCCCCTCTACGAGCAGTACTTC
TRBV11-2,TRBJ1-6,few,TRBD1,CASSFVTLPQGANLRSSPLHF,TGTGCCAGCAGCTTCGTTACTCTTCCGCAGGGGGCGAATTTGCGGAGTTCACCCCTCCACTTT